This is a list of T cell receptor beta chains from one sample in a study of shared clonotypes between healthy human individuals. The method was immunoSEQ multiplex PCR; TCRdb's version includes in-frame clones alone and lacks a portion of them. The profile shows roughly 2,000,000 clones, 85% to 95% of them singletons. The sequencing input was naive CD8+ T cells from PBMCs. Receptors were obtained from a man between 18 and 29 years old in good health. Some clones in this sample may be carry-over from other donors' samples. The CDR3 runs from the conserved cysteine through the conserved F or W. A D gene is named only where the DNA matches it firmly.

D | J | V | DNA | CDR3
- | TRBJ1-1 | TRBV27 | TGTGCCAGCACGGGGGACGGGAACACTGAAGCTTTCTTT | CASTGDGNTEAFF
TRBD2 | TRBJ2-7 | TRBV27 | TGTGCCAGCAGTACGTCACTAGCGGGAAACTACGAGCAGTACTTC | CASSTSLAGNYEQYF
- | TRBJ2-1 | TRBV5-1 | TGCGCCAGCAGCTTGAATGGCGCGCGCAATGAGCAGTTCTTC | CASSLNGARNEQFF
- | TRBJ2-2 | TRBV5-1 | TGCGCCAGCAGCTTGTGGGATGGGGAGCTGTTTTTT | CASSLWDGELFF
- | TRBJ2-1 | TRBV27 | TGTGCCAGCAGTTTAAGGGGGGCCTACAATGAGCAGTTCTTC | CASSLRGAYNEQFF
- | TRBJ1-5 | TRBV7-9 | TGTGCCAGCAGTCCAGGTACCGGGGAGGGGGATCAGCCCCGGCATTTT | CASSPGTGEGDQPRHF
TRBD1 | TRBJ2-1 | TRBV13 | TGTGCCAGCAGTTACACCGGGACAGGGGGCCGGAATGAGCAGTTCTTC | CASSYTGTGGRNEQFF
- | TRBJ2-1 | TRBV6-5 | TGTGCCAGCTCAGCGGAAAATTACAATGAGCAGTTCTTC | CASSAENYNEQFF
TRBD1 | TRBJ1-4 | TRBV27 | TGTGCCAGCAGTTTAATCGGGCAGGGGGGCGAAAAACTGTTTTTT | CASSLIGQGGEKLFF
- | TRBJ1-5 | TRBV19 | TGTGCCAGTAGTTCCCATTACAGGGATCAGCCCCAGCATTTT | CASSSHYRDQPQHF
- | TRBJ2-3 | TRBV7-2 | TGTGCCAGCAGCCCTCAGATCACAGATACGCAGTATTTT | CASSPQITDTQYF
- | TRBJ2-1 | TRBV21-1 | TGTGCCAGCAGCGGCCGGTTCAATGAGCAGTTCTTC | CASSGRFNEQFF
TRBD1 | TRBJ1-4 | TRBV6-4 | TGTGCCAGCAGGGAAACAGGGGAAACTAATGAAAAACTGTTTTTT | CASRETGETNEKLFF
- | TRBJ2-1 | TRBV27 | TGTGCCAGCAGTTTAATTGTGGGTGAGCAGTTCTTC | CASSLIVGEQFF
- | TRBJ2-2 | TRBV14 | TGTGCCAGCAGCCATCATCGGGGGAACACCGGGGAGCTGTTTTTT | CASSHHRGNTGELFF
- | TRBJ1-1 | TRBV27 | TGTGCCAGCAGTTTCCTTAATGGGAACACTGAAGCTTTCTTT | CASSFLNGNTEAFF
- | TRBJ1-4 | TRBV9 | TGTGCCAGCAGCCCAGGAAGGGGGACCCGAAAACTGTTTTTT | CASSPGRGTRKLFF